These T cell receptor beta chains were read from a single sample in a study of cytomegalovirus exposure and HLA in healthy donors. Sequencing used immunoSEQ multiplex PCR; TCRdb keeps in-frame clones, though not all of them. Of around 150,000 clones in the sample, roughly 82% were seen once. Source material: PBMCs. These TCRs come from a man between 45 and 60 years old in good health and CMV-seropositive. CDR3s include the opening cysteine and the closing phenylalanine or tryptophan. The D gene is left open where the match is weak. Clone size is stated in some rows and not others, as once, few, many or a class when expanded.

>TRBJ2-1|-|TRBV4-2|TRBD2
CASSQDSSGGAHNEQFF
TGTGCCAGCAGCCAAGATTCTAGCGGGGGGGCCCACAATGAGCAGTTCTTC
>TRBJ2-5|-|TRBV2|-
CASSERRAQYF
TGTGCCAGCAGTGAAAGAAGAGCCCAGTACTTC
>TRBJ2-1|-|TRBV29-1|-
CSVLTGTSYNEQFF
TGCAGCGTTCTGACTGGGACATCTTACAATGAGCAGTTCTTC
>TRBJ2-2|-|TRBV11-3|-
CASSADSANTGELFF
TGTGCCAGCTCAGCGGACTCCGCGAACACCGGGGAGCTGTTTTTT
>TRBJ2-5|-|TRBV19|-
CASPGTVSIETQYF
TGTGCCAGCCCCGGAACAGTTTCGATAGAGACCCAGTACTTC
>TRBJ2-3|-|TRBV6-5|TRBD1
CATQGQPDGDTQYF
TGTGCCACACAGGGACAGCCCGATGGAGATACGCAGTATTTT
>TRBJ1-5|-|TRBV19|-
CASGSGWGDNQPQHF
TGTGCCAGTGGGAGCGGGTGGGGGGACAATCAGCCCCAGCATTTT
>TRBJ1-5|few|TRBV7-5|-
CARSLEGGGQPQHF
TGTGCCAGAAGCTTAGAAGGGGGCGGGCAGCCCCAGCATTTT
>TRBJ2-2|-|TRBV6-6|-
CASSSRGTPTGELFF
TGTGCCAGCAGTTCTCGAGGAACCCCCACCGGGGAGCTGTTTTTT
>TRBJ2-7|-|TRBV19|TRBD1
CASSLLPGTGSEQYF
TGTGCCAGTAGTCTACTCCCCGGGACAGGCTCCGAGCAGTACTTC
>TRBJ2-6|once|TRBV5-1|TRBD2
CATSSGSNSGANVLTF
TGCGCCACTTCTAGCGGGTCGAACTCTGGGGCCAACGTCCTGACTTTC
>TRBJ2-7|once|TRBV7-6|-
CASSLGPLSGEQYF
TGTGCCAGCAGCTTAGGACCGTTAAGCGGCGAGCAGTACTTC
>TRBJ1-2|-|TRBV6-1|TRBD1
CASSETTGVYGYTF
TGTGCCAGCAGTGAGACGACAGGGGTCTATGGCTACACCTTC
>TRBJ2-5|-|TRBV27|-
CASSSPTVGQETQYF
TGTGCCAGCAGTTCCCCCACTGTCGGTCAAGAGACCCAGTACTTC
>TRBJ2-3|-|TRBV2|-
CASNSYTDTQYF
TGTGCCAGCAATAGTTACACAGATACGCAGTATTTT
>TRBJ1-1|few|TRBV5-4|-
CASSLWGGETEAFF
TGTGCCAGCAGCTTGTGGGGGGGTGAGACTGAAGCTTTCTTT
>TRBJ1-1|once|TRBV20-1|-
CSASPQGPAFF
TGCAGTGCTTCTCCCCAGGGTCCGGCTTTCTTT
>TRBJ1-1|-|TRBV6-5|-
CASSYGGEMNTEAFF
TGTGCCAGCAGTTACGGGGGCGAGATGAACACTGAAGCTTTCTTT
>TRBJ2-1|-|TRBV5-1|-
CASSLRTGGGNEQFF
TGCGCCAGCAGCTTACGGACAGGAGGGGGCAATGAGCAGTTCTTC
>TRBJ2-1|-|TRBV12-1|-
CASSCCLDTSGRYNEQFF
TGTGCCAGCAGCTGCTGTTTAGATACTAGCGGAAGGTACAATGAGCAGTTCTTC
>TRBJ1-5|-|TRBV19|-
CASSWGVPSSNQPQHF
TGTGCCAGTAGTTGGGGGGTGCCGTCTAGCAATCAGCCCCAGCATTTT
>TRBJ1-4|-|TRBV21-1|-
CASSGLCNEKLFF
TGTGCCAGCAGCGGCCTTTGTAATGAAAAACTGTTTTTT
>TRBJ2-1|-|TRBV7-2|TRBD2
CASSLRLAGGLEQFF
TGTGCCAGCAGCTTAAGGCTAGCGGGAGGACTGGAGCAGTTCTTC
>TRBJ1-4|once|TRBV5-8|-
CASSWTNWGEKLFF
TGTGCCAGCAGCTGGACTAATTGGGGGGAAAAACTGTTTTTT
>TRBJ1-2|-|TRBV6-5|-
CASSYSRGSGGYTF
TGTGCCAGCAGTTACTCGCGAGGGAGTGGTGGCTACACCTTC
>TRBJ1-1|-|TRBV5-1|TRBD1
CASSLWGTGGGNTEAFF
TGCGCCAGCAGCTTGTGGGGGACAGGGGGAGGGAACACTGAAGCTTTCTTT
>TRBJ1-2|once|TRBV2|-
CASSEVGGIYGYTF
TGTGCCAGCAGTGAAGTAGGAGGGATCTATGGCTACACCTTC